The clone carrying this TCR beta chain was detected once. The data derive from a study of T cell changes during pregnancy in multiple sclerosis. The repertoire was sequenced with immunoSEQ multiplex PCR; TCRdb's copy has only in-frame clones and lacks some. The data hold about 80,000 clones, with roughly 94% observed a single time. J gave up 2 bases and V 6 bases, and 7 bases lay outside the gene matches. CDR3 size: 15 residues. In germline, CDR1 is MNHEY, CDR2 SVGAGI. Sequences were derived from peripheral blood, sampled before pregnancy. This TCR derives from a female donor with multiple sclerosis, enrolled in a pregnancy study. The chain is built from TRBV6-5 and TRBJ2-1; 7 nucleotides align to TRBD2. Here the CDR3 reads CASSRTRPTYNEQFF. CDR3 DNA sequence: TGTGCCAGCAGCCGGACTAGACCGACCTACAATGAGCAGTTCTTC.